What follows are 12 T cell receptor beta chains derived from one specimen sequenced in a study of blood T cell repertoires in COVID-19. Assay used: immunoSEQ multiplex PCR; TCRdb lists only in-frame clones, some missing. The profile shows about 300,000 clones, under 90% of them singletons. The sequencing input was PBMCs or T cells enriched from blood (not recorded which). All receptors come from a woman aged 45-65 years who had been exposed to COVID-19.

This clone was recorded only once. The chain carries TRBV28 and TRBJ1-3, with D perhaps matching TRBD1 (6 bases). Trimming stripped 6 bases from V and 0 bases from J, with 9 bases between. This CDR3 contains 14 residues. Germline CDR1 reads MDHEN; CDR2 reads SYDVKM. The CDR3 protein is CASRVQGSGNTIYF. The DNA of the CDR3 is TGTGCCAGCAGGGTACAGGGCTCTGGAAACACCATATATTTT.

The chain is built from TRBV7-2 and TRBJ2-7; 11 bases fit TRBD2. The CDR3 length is 15 residues. Trimming cost V 4 bases and J 1 base; bases outside gene matches: 3. Germline V gives CDR1 SGHTA, CDR2 FQGNSA. The CDR3 is CASSSASGGSYEQYF. The DNA for the CDR3 is TGTGCCAGCAGCTCGGCTAGCGGGGGGTCCTACGAGCAGTACTTC.

For this clone: Other DNA variants within this sample encode the same CDR3. This chain joins TRBV4-1 and TRBJ2-7; TRBD1 agrees at 7 bases. The CDR3 covers 14 residues. The V segment lost 0 bases and the J segment 1 base; nucleotides outside the gene matches: 0. Per germline, CDR1 MGHRA and CDR2 YSYEKL. CDR3 amino acids: CASSQEGQSYEQYF. The CDR3 region has the DNA TGCGCCAGCAGCCAAGAGGGACAGTCCTACGAGCAGTACTTC.

The rearrangement joins TRBV28 to TRBJ1-2; 8 bases fit TRBD1. Germline V CDR1 and CDR2: MDHEN, SYDVKM. CDR3 length equals 16 residues. The V segment lost 4 bases and the J segment 4 bases; nucleotides outside the gene matches: 11. CDR3 coding DNA: TGTGCCAGCAGTTCAGGACAGGGCCCCACTTTCTATGGCTACACCTTC. It codes for CASSSGQGPTFYGYTF.

The J gene is TRBJ1-2, the V gene TRBV19, with D perhaps matching TRBD1 (5 bases). This CDR3 contains 16 residues. V shed 9 bases and J shed 0 bases, with 20 bases lying between them. The germline gives CDR1 LNHDA, CDR2 SQIVND (reference sequence). This chain's CDR3 is CASRDQGYRPNYGYTF. The CDR3 DNA follows: TGTGCCAGCCGAGACCAGGGTTACAGACCTAACTATGGCTACACCTTC.

The CDR3 spells CSASLTPGRGSSYEQYF. In DNA, the CDR3 is TGCAGTGCTAGTCTCACTCCGGGGCGGGGGAGCTCCTACGAGCAGTACTTC. The V gene is TRBV20-1, the J gene TRBJ2-7, with TRBD2 identical over 7 bases. Germline CDR1 is DFQATT and CDR2 is SNEGSKA (reference sequence). Trimming removed 3 bases from V and 0 bases from J; junction bases left unmatched: 14. There are 17 residues in the CDR3.

J is TRBJ1-6 and V is TRBV5-1; 9 nucleotides agree with TRBD1. After removal of 4 bases from V and 7 bases from J, the junction contained 15 bases not matched to a gene. The germline V gene has CDR1 SGHRS and CDR2 YFSETQ. This CDR3 has 18 residues. The CDR3 DNA reads as TGCGCCAGCAGCACACGACCCCGGACAGGGGTCGACAATTCACCCCTCCACTTT. This encodes CASSTRPRTGVDNSPLHF.

This clone was counted once. This sequence joins TRBV19 and TRBJ2-5, with 7 bases identical to TRBD1. Per germline, CDR1 LNHDA and CDR2 SQIVND (reference sequence). V lost 5 bases, J lost 5 bases, and 11 bases stayed unmatched. This CDR3 has 15 amino acids. CDR3 sequence: CASSPQTGMVETQYF. The CDR3 DNA is TGTGCCAGTAGTCCGCAGACAGGGATGGTGGAGACCCAGTACTTC. Full variable domain (missing parts from reference TRBV19 and TRBJ2-5): DGGITQSPKYLFRKEGQNVTLSCEQNLNHDAMYWYRQDPGQGLRLIYYSQIVNDFQKGDIAEGYSVSREKKESFPLTVTSAQKNPTAFYLCASSPQTGMVETQYFGPGTRLLVL.

The rearrangement links TRBV5-1 to TRBJ2-7; 8 nucleotides align to TRBD1. The CDR3 is made up of 16 amino acids. Per the germline V gene, CDR1 is SGHRS and CDR2 is YFSETQ. The V and J ends lost 4 bases and 1 base, in that order; junction bases with no gene match: 10. This CDR3 reads CASSQEPGTGSYEQYF. CDR3 sequence (DNA): TGCGCCAGCAGCCAGGAACCCGGGACAGGATCCTACGAGCAGTACTTC.

This rearrangement joins TRBV4-1 to TRBJ1-2; a possible D gene is TRBD1 (5 bases). The CDR3 sequence is 14 residues long. The germline V and J ends were trimmed by 2 bases and 4 bases, with 11 bases remaining between them. Per germline, CDR1 MGHRA and CDR2 YSYEKL. In DNA, the CDR3 is TGCGCCAGCAGCCAACAGACAGACCTCTATGGCTACACCTTC. Translated, it gives CASSQQTDLYGYTF.

The chain uses TRBV7-2 and TRBJ2-1; 15 bases match TRBD2. The CDR3 has 15 residues. V trimming: 4 bases; J trimming: 9 bases; junction bases outside the gene matches: 4. Germline loops: CDR1 SGHTA, CDR2 FQGNSA. The CDR3 reads CASSSRTSGGVEQFF. Written as DNA, the CDR3 is TGTGCCAGCAGCTCACGGACTAGCGGGGGGGTTGAGCAGTTCTTC.

The chain carries TRBV5-1 and TRBJ2-1; 7 nucleotides agree with TRBD1. CDR1 and CDR2 (germline): SGHRS, YFSETQ. The CDR3 loop spans 14 amino acids. Trimming took 0 bases from V and 7 from J; bases not matched to a gene: 4. The CDR3, as DNA: TGCGCCAGCAGCTTGGAACAGGGGTTGAATGAGCAGTTCTTC. Encoded protein: CASSLEQGLNEQFF.